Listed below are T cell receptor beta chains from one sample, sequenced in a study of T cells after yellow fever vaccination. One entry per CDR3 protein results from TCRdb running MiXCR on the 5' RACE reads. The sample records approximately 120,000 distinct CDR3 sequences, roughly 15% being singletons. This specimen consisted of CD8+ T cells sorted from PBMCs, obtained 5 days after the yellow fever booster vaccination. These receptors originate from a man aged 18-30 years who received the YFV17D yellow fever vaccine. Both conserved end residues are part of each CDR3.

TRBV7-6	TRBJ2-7	CASSLDQLGKYEQYF
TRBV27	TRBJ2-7	CASSVTGSYEQYF
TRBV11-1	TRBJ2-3	CASRPSPPQGLRTDTQYF
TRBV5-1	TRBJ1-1	CASSLWSGGNTEAFF
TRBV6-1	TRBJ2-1	CASDRGSNEQFF
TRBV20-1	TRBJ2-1	CSAGDLSKVYNEQFF
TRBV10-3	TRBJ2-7	CAIRGGQGVSYEQYF
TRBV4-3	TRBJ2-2	CASSQEVPPSGYPGELFF
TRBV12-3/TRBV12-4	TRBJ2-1	CASRSSGGAYNEQFF
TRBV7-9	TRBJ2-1	CASRLGHEQFF
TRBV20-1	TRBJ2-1	CSARSDNEQFF
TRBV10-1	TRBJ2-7	CASSEFGTPPEQYF
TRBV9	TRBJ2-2	CASSAEGVANTGELFF
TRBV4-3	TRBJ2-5	CASSQERIQETQYF
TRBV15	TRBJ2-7	CATSRATDEQYF
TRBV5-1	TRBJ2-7	CASTPSGRYEQYF
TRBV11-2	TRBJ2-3	CASSSIAGARPDTQYF
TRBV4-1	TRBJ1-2	CASSQVGGATGSYGYTF
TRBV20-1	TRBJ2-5	CSARVNRGEETQYF